The present entry profiles one T cell receptor (beta chain) with its context. The antigen is not known. Each TCR beta cDNA library carried unique molecular identifiers. Input of about 0.95 to 11 million T cells yielded a few hundred thousand cDNA molecules. MiXCR was run by TCRdb on the PCR reads, yielding one entry per CDR3 protein. The sample records 740,000 or so distinct CDR3 sequences, approximately 50% being singletons. This entry belongs to a study of post-analysis software for immune sequencing data. General study points: Strong co-clustering by F measure was evident for samples that had been prepared in the same batch. There was significantly lower normalized Chao1 diversity in multiple sclerosis patients than in controls. Patients had higher frequencies than controls of a handful of TRBV segments, including TRBV5-6, TRBV5-1 and TRBV20-1.

Per germline, CDR1 MGHRA and CDR2 YSYEKL. The CDR3 loop spans 16 amino acids. Sequencing was done on a sample of blood. This chain joins TRBV4-1 and TRBJ2-4; 9 bases are shared with TRBD2. The assigned J gene may be wrong: the sequence end matches TRBJ2-7 better. The clonotype comes from a girl under 18 with multiple sclerosis. The CDR3 region has the DNA TGCGCCAGCAGCCAAGAAAGGCTAGCGGGACACTACGAGCAGTACTTC. Residues: CASSQERLAGHYEQYF.